The sequence of this T cell receptor beta chain was determined in a study of T cell repertoires in cytomegalovirus infection. Study-wide findings and caveats: In two of eight donors, the top clonotype was HLA-C-restricted CMV-specific.

Note on this clonotype: Its specificity is not known.

TCRdb used MiXCR to reprocess the reads, holding one entry per CDR3 protein. The table includes about 320,000 distinct CDR3 sequences, more than 8% detected once. V gave up 6 bases and J gave up 3 bases; unmatched junction bases: 17. This CDR3 contains 19 residues. In germline, CDR1 is SGHAT, CDR2 FQNNGV. The sequenced sample was PBMCs. The chain has TRBV11-2 and TRBJ2-2; 9 nucleotides agree with TRBD1. This sequence was found in a human donor in good health (CMV status not recorded). Some clones in this sample may be carry-over from other donors' samples. This chain's CDR3 is CASRGTLGQGKYDTGELFF. CDR3 nucleotide sequence: TGTGCCAGCAGAGGTACTCTCGGACAGGGGAAATATGACACCGGGGAGCTGTTTTTT.